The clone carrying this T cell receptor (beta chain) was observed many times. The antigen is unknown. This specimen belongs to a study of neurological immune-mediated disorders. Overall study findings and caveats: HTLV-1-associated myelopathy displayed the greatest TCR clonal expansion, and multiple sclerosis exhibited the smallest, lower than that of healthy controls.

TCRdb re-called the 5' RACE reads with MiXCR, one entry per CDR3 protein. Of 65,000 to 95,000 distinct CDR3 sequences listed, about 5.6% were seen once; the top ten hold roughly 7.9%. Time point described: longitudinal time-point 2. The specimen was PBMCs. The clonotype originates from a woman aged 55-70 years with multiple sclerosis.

This chain's CDR3 is CASSLESGHPYGYTF. The CDR3, as DNA: TGTGCCAGCAGCTTGGAATCGGGACACCCCTATGGCTACACCTTC. This chain joins TRBV5-6 and TRBJ1-2; a possible D gene is TRBD1 (6 bases). V shed 0 bases and J shed 4 bases, with 13 bases lying between them. This CDR3 has 15 amino acids. Germline V gene data show CDR1 as SGHDT and CDR2 as YYEEEE.